The rows below give T cell receptor beta chains drawn from one sample of a study of T cells after yellow fever vaccination. A single record per CDR3 protein comes from TCRdb applying MiXCR to the 5' RACE reads. The data contain approximately 90,000 distinct CDR3 sequences, roughly 6% of them seen just once; the ten biggest clones take up about 40%. Sequencing was performed on CD8+ T cells sorted from PBMCs, taken 10 days after the yellow fever booster vaccination. These receptors were taken from a man aged 18 to 29 who received the YFV17D yellow fever vaccine. Both conserved end residues are trimmed from each CDR3. Some rows have no size entry. The others give once, few or many, or a class for an expanded clone.

J | V | size | CDR3
TRBJ2-7 | TRBV19 | few | ASSIWWDRERIEQY
TRBJ2-3 | TRBV20-1 | few | SARLAVPGTQY
TRBJ1-2 | TRBV29-1 | - | SVDGTGGANGYT
TRBJ2-7 | TRBV7-9 | few | ASSSLETSGGQRYEQY
TRBJ2-1 | TRBV28 | - | ASNAGARSYNEQF
TRBJ1-6 | TRBV12-3/TRBV12-4 | - | ASTSNFRQGFSPLH
TRBJ2-3 | TRBV7-8 | many | ASSLAQTDTQY
TRBJ2-4 | TRBV7-6 | many | ASSVAAGGTHSGKNIQY
TRBJ2-3 | TRBV29-1 | many | SVVPASGGTDTQY
TRBJ2-7 | TRBV7-9 | few | ASERDSDYEQY
TRBJ1-5 | TRBV27 | - | ASSWGSGPNQPQH
TRBJ2-1 | TRBV7-6 | few | ASSSEDPHEQF
TRBJ2-2 | TRBV10-3 | - | AISDRGVDTGELF
TRBJ2-1 | TRBV11-2 | many | ASSLIPGASYNEQF
TRBJ1-4 | TRBV11-2 | many | ASSLAGTNEKLF
TRBJ1-1 | TRBV12-3/TRBV12-4 | - | ASNTGNTEAF